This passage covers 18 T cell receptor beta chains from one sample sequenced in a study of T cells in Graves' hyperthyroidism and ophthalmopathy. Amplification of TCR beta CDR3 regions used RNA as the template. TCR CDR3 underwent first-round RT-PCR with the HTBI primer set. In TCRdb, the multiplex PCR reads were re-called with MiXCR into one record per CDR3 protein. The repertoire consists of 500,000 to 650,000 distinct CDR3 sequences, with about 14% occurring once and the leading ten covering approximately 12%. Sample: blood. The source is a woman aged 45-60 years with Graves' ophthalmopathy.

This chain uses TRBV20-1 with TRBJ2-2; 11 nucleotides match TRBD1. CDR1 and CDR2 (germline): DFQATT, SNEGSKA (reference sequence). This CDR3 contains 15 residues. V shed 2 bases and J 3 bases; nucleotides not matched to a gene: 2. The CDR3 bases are TGCAGTGCTAGAACGGGACAGGGGGACACCGGGGAGCTGTTTTTT. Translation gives CSARTGQGDTGELFF.

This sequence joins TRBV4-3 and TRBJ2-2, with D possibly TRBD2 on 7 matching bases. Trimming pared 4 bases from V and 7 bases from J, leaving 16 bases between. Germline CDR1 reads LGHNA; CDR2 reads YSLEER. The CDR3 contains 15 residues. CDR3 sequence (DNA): TGCGCCAGCAGCCCAAGTGGGGGGGCGGTCGGGGAGCTGTTTTTT. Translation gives CASSPSGGAVGELFF.

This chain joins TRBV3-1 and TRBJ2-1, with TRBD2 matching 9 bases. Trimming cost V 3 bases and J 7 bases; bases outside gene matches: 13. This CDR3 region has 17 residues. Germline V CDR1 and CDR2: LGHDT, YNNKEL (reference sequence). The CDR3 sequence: CASSQVWAGGLVNEQFF. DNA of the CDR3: TGTGCCAGCAGCCAGGTCTGGGCGGGAGGGCTCGTGAATGAGCAGTTCTTC.

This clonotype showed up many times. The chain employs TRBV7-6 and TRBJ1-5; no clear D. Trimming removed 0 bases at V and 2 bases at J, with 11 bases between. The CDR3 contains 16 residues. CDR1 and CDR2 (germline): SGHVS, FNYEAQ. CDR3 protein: CASSLAGGLGNQPQHF. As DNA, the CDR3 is TGTGCCAGCAGCTTAGCGGGAGGGTTGGGCAATCAGCCCCAGCATTTT.

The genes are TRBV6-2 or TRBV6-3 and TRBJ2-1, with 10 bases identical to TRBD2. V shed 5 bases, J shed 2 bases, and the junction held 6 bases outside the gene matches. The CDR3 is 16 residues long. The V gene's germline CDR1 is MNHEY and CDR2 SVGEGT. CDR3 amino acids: CASSDGLADTYNEQFF. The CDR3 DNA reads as TGTGCCAGCAGTGACGGACTAGCGGACACCTACAATGAGCAGTTCTTC.

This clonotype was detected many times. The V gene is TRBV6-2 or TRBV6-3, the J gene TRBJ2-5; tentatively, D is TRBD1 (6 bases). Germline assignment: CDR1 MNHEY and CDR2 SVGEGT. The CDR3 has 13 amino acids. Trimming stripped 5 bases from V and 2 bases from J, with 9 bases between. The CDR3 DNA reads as TGTGCCAGCAGTCCCACAGGGCAAGAGACCCAGTACTTC. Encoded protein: CASSPTGQETQYF.

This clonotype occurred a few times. The CDR3 DNA is TGTGCCACCAGTGACCCGGACATATACAATGAGCAGTTCTTC. This sequence encodes CATSDPDIYNEQFF. V is TRBV24-1 and J is TRBJ2-1; possible D gene TRBD1, 5 bases. Germline V gene sequence: CDR1 KGHDR, CDR2 SFDVKD. Trimming shortened V by 4 bases and J by 4 bases, and 10 bases separated the two germline ends. CDR3 length: 14 residues.

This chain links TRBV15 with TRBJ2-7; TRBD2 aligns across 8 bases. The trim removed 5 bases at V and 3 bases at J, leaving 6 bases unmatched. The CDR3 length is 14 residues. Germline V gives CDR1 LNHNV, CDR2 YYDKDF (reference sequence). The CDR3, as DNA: TGTGCCACCAGCCAAGCGGGAGTGAGCTACGAGCAGTACTTC. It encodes CATSQAGVSYEQYF. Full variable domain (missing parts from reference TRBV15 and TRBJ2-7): DAMVIQNPRYQVTQFGKPVTLSCSQTLNHNVMYWYQQKSSQAPKLLFHYYDKDFNNEADTPDNFQSRRPNTSFCFLDIRSPGLGDTAMYLCATSQAGVSYEQYFGPGTRLTVT.

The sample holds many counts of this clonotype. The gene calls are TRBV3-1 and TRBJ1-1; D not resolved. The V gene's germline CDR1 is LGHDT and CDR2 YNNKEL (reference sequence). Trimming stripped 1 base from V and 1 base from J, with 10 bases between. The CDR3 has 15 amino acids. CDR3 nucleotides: TGTGCCAGCAGCCAAGGGCGGCAGCAGAACACTGAAGCTTTCTTT. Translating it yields CASSQGRQQNTEAFF.

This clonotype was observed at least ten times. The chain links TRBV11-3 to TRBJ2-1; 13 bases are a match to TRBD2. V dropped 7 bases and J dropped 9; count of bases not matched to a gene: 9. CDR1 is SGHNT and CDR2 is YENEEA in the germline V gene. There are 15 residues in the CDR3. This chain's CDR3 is CASTPGLAGEGEQFF. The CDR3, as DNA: TGTGCCAGCACCCCCGGACTAGCGGGAGAGGGTGAGCAGTTCTTC.

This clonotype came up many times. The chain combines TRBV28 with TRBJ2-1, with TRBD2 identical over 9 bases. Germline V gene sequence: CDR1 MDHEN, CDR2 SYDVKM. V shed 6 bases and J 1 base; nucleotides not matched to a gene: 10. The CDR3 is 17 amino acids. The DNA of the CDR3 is TGTGCCAGCAGCCTAGAGGGTAGCGGGAGTTCCTACAATGAGCAGTTCTTC. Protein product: CASSLEGSGSSYNEQFF.

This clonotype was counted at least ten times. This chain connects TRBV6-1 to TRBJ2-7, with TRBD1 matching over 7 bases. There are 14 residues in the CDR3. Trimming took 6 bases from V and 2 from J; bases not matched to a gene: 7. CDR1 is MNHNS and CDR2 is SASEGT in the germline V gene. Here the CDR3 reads CASRPPGQTYEQYF. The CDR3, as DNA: TGTGCCAGCAGACCCCCGGGACAGACCTACGAGCAGTACTTC.

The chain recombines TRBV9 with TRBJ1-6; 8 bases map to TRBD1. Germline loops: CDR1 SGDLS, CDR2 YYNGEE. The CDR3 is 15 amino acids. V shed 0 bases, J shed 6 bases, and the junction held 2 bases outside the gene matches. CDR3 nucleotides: TGTGCCAGCAGCGTAGGGGACAGGTCTAATTCACCCCTCCACTTT. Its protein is CASSVGDRSNSPLHF.

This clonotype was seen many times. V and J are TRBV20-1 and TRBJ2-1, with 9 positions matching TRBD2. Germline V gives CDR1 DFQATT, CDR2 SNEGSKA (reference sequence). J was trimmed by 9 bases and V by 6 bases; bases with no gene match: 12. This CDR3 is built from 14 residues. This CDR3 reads CSARGVAGVGEQFF. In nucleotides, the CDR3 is TGCAGTGCGAGGGGAGTAGCGGGAGTCGGTGAGCAGTTCTTC.

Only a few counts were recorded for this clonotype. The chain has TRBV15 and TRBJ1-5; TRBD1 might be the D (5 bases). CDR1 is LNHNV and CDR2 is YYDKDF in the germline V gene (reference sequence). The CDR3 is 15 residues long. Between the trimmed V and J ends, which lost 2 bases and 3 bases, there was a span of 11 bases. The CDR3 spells CATSRFQGYNQPQHF. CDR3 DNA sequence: TGTGCCACCAGCAGATTTCAGGGTTACAATCAGCCCCAGCATTTT.

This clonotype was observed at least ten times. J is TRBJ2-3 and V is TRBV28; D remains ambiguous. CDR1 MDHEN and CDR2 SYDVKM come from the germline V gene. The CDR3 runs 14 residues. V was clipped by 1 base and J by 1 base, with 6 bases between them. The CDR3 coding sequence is TGTGCCAGCAGTTTATTTGGGGGCACAGATACGCAGTATTTT. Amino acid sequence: CASSLFGGTDTQYF.

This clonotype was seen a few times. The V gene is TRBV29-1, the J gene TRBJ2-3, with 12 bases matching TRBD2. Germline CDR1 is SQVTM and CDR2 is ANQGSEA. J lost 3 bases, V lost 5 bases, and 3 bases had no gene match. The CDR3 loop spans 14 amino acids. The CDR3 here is CSVTTSGGTDTQYF. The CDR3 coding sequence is TGCAGCGTTACGACTAGCGGGGGAACAGATACGCAGTATTTT.

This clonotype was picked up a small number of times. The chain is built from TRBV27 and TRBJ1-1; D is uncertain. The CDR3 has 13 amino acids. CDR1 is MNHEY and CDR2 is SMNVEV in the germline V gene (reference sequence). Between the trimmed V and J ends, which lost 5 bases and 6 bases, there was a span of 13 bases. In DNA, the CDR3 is TGTGCCAGCAGTCCTCGACACCTATCTGAAGCTTTCTTT. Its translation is CASSPRHLSEAFF.